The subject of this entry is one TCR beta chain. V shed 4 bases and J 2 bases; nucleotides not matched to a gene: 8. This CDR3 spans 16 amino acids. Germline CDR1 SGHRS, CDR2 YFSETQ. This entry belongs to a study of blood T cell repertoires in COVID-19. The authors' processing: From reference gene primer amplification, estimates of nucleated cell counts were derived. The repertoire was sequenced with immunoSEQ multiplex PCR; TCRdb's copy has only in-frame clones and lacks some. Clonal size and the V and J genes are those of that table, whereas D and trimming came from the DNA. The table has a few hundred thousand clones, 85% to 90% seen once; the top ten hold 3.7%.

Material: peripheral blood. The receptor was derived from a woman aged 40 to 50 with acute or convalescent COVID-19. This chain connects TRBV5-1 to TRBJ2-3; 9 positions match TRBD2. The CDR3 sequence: CASSDSAGGPTDTQYF. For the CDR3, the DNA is TGCGCCAGCAGCGACTCGGCGGGGGGGCCCACAGATACGCAGTATTTT.